Listed below are T cell receptor beta chains from one sample, sequenced in a study of a mutant IDH1 vaccine in newly diagnosed glioma. Clones were read by immunoSEQ multiplex PCR, and TCRdb kept only the in-frame ones, dropping some. The table lists roughly 25,000 clones, 65% to 80% of them singletons, with roughly a tenth in the top ten. These receptors have no known antigen. The sample here was PBMCs, taken from a glioma patient whose treatment included an IDH1 peptide vaccine. The receptor set was obtained from a man between 40 and 49 years old with glioma. CDR3s include the opening cysteine and the closing phenylalanine or tryptophan. Fields, in order: J gene, clone size, V gene, D gene, CDR3 DNA, CDR3 protein. The D gene is left open where the match is weak. Some rows have no size entry. The others give once, few or many, or a class for an expanded clone.

TRBJ1-4 | . | TRBV5-4 | . | TGTGCCAGCAGTGCGGATTTTAAAGTAGAAAAACTGTTTTTT | CASSADFKVEKLFF
TRBJ1-1 | few | TRBV11-2 | TRBD1 | TGTGCCAGCAGCCGGACAGGCTTGAACACTGAAGCTTTCTTT | CASSRTGLNTEAFF
TRBJ2-5 | . | TRBV7-9 | TRBD2 | TGTGCCAGCAGCTCCCGACTAGCGGGAGGAGAGAGGGAGACCCAGTACTTC | CASSSRLAGGERETQYF
TRBJ2-5 | . | TRBV9 | TRBD1 | TGTGCCAGCAGCTCTACAGGGGGCCTGGAGACCCAGTACTTC | CASSSTGGLETQYF
TRBJ2-7 | . | TRBV18 | TRBD2 | TGTGCCAGCTCACGAGGGACTAGCGCCGGCTACGAGCAGTACTTC | CASSRGTSAGYEQYF
TRBJ2-2 | . | TRBV7-2 | . | TGTGCCAGCAGCCGGTACAGAGACGCGAACACCGGGGAGCTGTTTTTT | CASSRYRDANTGELFF
TRBJ2-5 | . | TRBV27 | . | TGTGCCAGCAGTTTATCAAGAGGTGCCGAAGAGACCCAGTACTTC | CASSLSRGAEETQYF
TRBJ2-5 | . | TRBV14 | . | TGTGCCAGCAGCCAAGATGGGAGGGGGTCCCAAGAGACCCAGTACTTC | CASSQDGRGSQETQYF
TRBJ2-1 | . | TRBV6-1 | TRBD2 | TGTGCCAGCAGTGAAGAGATAGCGGGAGGCTCCTACAATGAGCAGTTCTTC | CASSEEIAGGSYNEQFF
TRBJ2-3 | . | TRBV7-9 | . | TGTGCCAGCAGCTTAGGGAGGGACACAGATACGCAGTATTTT | CASSLGRDTDTQYF
TRBJ2-1 | . | TRBV13 | . | TGTGCCAGCAGCTTAGGGGCGGAATACAATGAGCAGTTCTTC | CASSLGAEYNEQFF
TRBJ2-3 | . | TRBV27 | . | TGTGCCAGCAGTGCGTCGACAGAGGCGCAGTATTTT | CASSASTEAQYF
TRBJ2-5 | . | TRBV19 | . | TGTGCCAGTAGAGGGCTAGCGGAGACCCAGTACTTC | CASRGLAETQYF
TRBJ1-3 | medium-sized | TRBV5-4 | . | TGTGCCAGCAGCCCGGAACCCAGACGCCCCACCATATATTTT | CASSPEPRRPTIYF
TRBJ2-2 | . | TRBV19 | . | TGTGCCAGCTCCCATATAGGCCCCGGGGAGCTGTTTTTT | CASSHIGPGELFF
TRBJ2-7 | . | TRBV27 | . | TGTGCCAGCAGTTTAAGGGGAGCTTGGGAGCAGTACTTC | CASSLRGAWEQYF
TRBJ2-7 | once | TRBV5-6 | TRBD2 | TGTGCCAGCAGCTCCCCCGGACTAGCGGGAGTTTACGAGCAGTACTTC | CASSSPGLAGVYEQYF
TRBJ1-5 | medium-sized | TRBV15 | TRBD1 | TGTGCCACCAGCAGTACAGGGGGCAATCAGCCCCAGCATTTT | CATSSTGGNQPQHF
TRBJ1-2 | . | TRBV11-2 | . | TGTGCCAGCAGCTTAATATCGACTAACTATGGCTACACCTTC | CASSLISTNYGYTF
TRBJ2-7 | . | TRBV7-9 | TRBD2 | TGTGCCAGCAGCCCGAGTATGGGTAGCGGGAACTACGAGCAGTACTTC | CASSPSMGSGNYEQYF
TRBJ1-1 | . | TRBV27 | TRBD1 | TGTGCCAGCAGTCCGACGAGGGACAGGGGAGCTTTCTTT | CASSPTRDRGAFF
TRBJ1-4 | . | TRBV27 | TRBD1 | TGTGCCAGCAGTCCCCGACAGGGGGCGTGGGAAAAACTGTTTTTT | CASSPRQGAWEKLFF